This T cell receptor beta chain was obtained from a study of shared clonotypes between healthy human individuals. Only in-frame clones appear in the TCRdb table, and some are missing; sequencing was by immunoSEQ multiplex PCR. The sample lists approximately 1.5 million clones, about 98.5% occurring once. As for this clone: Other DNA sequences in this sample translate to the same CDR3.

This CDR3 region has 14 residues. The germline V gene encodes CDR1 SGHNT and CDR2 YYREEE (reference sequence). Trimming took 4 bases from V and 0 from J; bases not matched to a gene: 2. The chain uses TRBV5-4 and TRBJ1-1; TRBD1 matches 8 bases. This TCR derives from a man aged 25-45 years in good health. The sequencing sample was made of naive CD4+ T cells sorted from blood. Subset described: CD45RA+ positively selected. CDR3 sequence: CASSLQGVNTEAFF. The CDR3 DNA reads TGTGCCAGCAGCCTACAGGGGGTGAACACTGAAGCTTTCTTT.